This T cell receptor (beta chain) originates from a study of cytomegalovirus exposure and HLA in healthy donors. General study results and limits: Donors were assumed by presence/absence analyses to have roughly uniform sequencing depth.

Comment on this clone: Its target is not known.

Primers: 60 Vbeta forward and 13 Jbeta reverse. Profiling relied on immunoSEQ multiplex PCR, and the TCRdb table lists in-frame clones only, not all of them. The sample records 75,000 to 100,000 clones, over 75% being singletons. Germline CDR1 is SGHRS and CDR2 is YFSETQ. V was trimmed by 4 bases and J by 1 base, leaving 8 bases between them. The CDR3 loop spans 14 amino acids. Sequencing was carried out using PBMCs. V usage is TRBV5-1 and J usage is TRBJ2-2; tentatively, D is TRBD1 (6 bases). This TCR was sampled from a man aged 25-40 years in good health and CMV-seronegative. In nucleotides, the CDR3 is TGCGCCAGCAGCCCGGGACAGAACACCGGGGAGCTGTTTTTT. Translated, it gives CASSPGQNTGELFF.